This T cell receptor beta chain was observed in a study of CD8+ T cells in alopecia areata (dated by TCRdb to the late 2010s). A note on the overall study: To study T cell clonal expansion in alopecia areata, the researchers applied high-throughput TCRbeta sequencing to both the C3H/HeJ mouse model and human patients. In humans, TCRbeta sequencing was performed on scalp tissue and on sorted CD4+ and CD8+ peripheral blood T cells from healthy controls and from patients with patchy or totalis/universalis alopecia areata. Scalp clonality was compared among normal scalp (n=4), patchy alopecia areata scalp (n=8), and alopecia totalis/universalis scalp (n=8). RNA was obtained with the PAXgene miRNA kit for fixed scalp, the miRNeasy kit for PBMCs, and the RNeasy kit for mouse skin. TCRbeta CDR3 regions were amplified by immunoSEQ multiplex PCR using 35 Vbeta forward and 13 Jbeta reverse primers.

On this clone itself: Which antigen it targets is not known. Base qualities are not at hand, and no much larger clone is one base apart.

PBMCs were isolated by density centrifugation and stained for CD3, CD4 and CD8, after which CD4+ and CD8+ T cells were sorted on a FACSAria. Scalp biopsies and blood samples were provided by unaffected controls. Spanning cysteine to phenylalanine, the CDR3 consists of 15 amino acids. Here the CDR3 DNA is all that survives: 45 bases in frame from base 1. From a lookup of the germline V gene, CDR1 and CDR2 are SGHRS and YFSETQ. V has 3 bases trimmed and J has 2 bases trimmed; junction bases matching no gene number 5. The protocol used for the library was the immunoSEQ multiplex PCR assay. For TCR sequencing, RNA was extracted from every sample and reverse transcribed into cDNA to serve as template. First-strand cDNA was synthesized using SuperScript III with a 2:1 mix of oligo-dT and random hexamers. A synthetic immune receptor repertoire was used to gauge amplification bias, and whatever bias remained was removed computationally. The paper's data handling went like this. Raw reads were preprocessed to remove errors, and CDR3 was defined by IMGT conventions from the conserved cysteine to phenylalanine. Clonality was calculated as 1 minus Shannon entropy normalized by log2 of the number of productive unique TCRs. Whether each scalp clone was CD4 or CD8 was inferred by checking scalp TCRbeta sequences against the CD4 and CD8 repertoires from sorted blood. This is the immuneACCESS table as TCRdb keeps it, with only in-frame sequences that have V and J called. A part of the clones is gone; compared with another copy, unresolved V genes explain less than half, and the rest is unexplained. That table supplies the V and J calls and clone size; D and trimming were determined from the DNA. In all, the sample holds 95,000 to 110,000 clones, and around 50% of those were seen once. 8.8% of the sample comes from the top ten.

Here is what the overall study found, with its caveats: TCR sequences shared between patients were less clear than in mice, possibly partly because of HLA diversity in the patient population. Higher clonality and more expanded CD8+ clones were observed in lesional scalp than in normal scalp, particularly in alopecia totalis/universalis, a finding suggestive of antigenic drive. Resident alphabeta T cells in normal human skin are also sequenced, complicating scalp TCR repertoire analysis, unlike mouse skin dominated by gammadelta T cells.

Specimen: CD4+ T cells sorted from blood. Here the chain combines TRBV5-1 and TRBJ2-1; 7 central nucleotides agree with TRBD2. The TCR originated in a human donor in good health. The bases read TGCGCCAGCAGCTACGGGGGGTCCGCCTACAATGAGCAGTTCTTC. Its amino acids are CASSYGGSAYNEQFF.